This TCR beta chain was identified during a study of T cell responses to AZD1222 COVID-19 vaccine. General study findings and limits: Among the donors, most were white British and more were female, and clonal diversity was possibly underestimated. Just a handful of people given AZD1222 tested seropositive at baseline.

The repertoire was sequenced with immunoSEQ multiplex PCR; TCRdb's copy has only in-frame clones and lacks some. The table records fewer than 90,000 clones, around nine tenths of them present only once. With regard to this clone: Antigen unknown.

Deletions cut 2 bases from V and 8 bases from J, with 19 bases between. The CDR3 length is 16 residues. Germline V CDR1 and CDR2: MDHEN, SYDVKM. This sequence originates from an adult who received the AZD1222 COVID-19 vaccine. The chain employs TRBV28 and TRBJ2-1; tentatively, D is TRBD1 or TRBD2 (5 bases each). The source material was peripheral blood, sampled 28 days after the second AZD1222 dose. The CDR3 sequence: CASSLAHAAGTDEQFF. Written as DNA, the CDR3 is TGTGCCAGCAGTTTAGCTCACGCGGCAGGGACCGATGAGCAGTTCTTC.